Following are 8 T cell receptor beta chains from one sample sequenced in a study of early T cells in non-severe SARS-CoV-2 infection. TCRdb used MiXCR to reprocess the 5' RACE reads, holding one entry per CDR3 protein. The table lists 90,000 to 120,000 distinct CDR3 sequences, 12% of them singletons. The sequenced sample consisted of whole blood. These receptors were collected from an adult who was a healthcare worker with PCR-confirmed SARS-CoV-2 infection or an uninfected control (not recorded which).

The gene calls are TRBV20-1 and TRBJ2-2; TRBD2 matches 10 bases. Per the germline V gene, CDR1 is DFQATT and CDR2 is SNEGSKA (reference sequence). The CDR3 is made up of 13 amino acids. V lost 6 bases, J lost 5 bases, and 3 bases stayed unmatched. DNA of the CDR3: TGCAGTGCGATGACTAGCGGGACCGGGGAGCTGTTTTTT. Translating it yields CSAMTSGTGELFF.

The J gene is TRBJ2-2, the V gene TRBV7-9, with D unclear. Per the germline V gene, CDR1 is SEHNR and CDR2 is FQNEAQ (reference sequence). The CDR3 totals 16 residues. Trimming stripped 0 bases from V and 1 base from J, with 9 bases between. CDR3 in DNA: TGTGCCAGCAGCTTAGCGGCACAGCAGAACACCGGGGAGCTGTTTTTT. This translates into CASSLAAQQNTGELFF.

The chain carries TRBV18 and TRBJ2-7, with TRBD1 matching 7 bases. V was clipped by 5 bases and J by 2 bases; unmatched bases: 6. This CDR3 region has 14 residues. Looked up from germline, CDR1 is KGHSH and CDR2 is LQKENI. CDR3 coding DNA: TGTGCCAGCTCATCCGGGACAGCGGCCTACGAGCAGTACTTC. Residues: CASSSGTAAYEQYF.

A few counts support this clonotype. The chain combines TRBV11-2 with TRBJ2-2; possible D gene TRBD2, 6 bases. The germline V gene has CDR1 SGHAT and CDR2 FQNNGV. The CDR3 spans 15 residues. V was clipped by 6 bases and J by 5 bases, with 16 bases between them. The CDR3 protein is CASRRSGQWTGELFF. CDR3 nucleotide sequence: TGTGCCAGCAGGAGGAGCGGGCAGTGGACCGGGGAGCTGTTTTTT.

This clonotype has at least ten counts. This sequence joins TRBV14 and TRBJ2-6, with TRBD1 as a possible D gene (5 bases). The CDR3 covers 15 residues. The V end lost 2 bases, the J end lost 5 bases, and 10 bases lay between the germline ends. Germline V gives CDR1 SGHDN, CDR2 FVKESK. CDR3 coding DNA: TGTGCCAGCAGCCAATTACCAGGGAGGGCCAACGTCCTGACTTTC. Its translation is CASSQLPGRANVLTF.

This clonotype has at least ten counts. The V and J genes are TRBV12-3 or TRBV12-4 and TRBJ1-1; the D gene is possibly TRBD1 (6 bases). Trimming cost V 4 bases and J 1 base, with 25 bases left between them. CDR3 length: 19 residues. CDR3 amino acids: CASSSTPGGDKGGNTEAFF. As DNA, the CDR3 is TGTGCCAGCAGTTCGACACCCGGGGGCGACAAAGGAGGGAACACTGAAGCTTTCTTT.

This clonotype was detected only a few times. The V and J genes are TRBV6-2 or TRBV6-3 and TRBJ2-7, with 10 bases that match TRBD1. The junction had 11 bases not matched to a gene; V was cut back by 8 bases and J by 1 base. CDR1 MNHEY and CDR2 SVGEGT come from the germline V gene. The CDR3 totals 16 residues. The CDR3 coding sequence is TGTGCCAGCCTCCCCCATCGGGACAGGGGTTCCTACGAGCAGTACTTC. Translating gives CASLPHRDRGSYEQYF.

The chain has TRBV20-1 and TRBJ2-1; perhaps TRBD2 as D (5 bases). The germline gives CDR1 DFQATT, CDR2 SNEGSKA (reference sequence). Trimming pared 0 bases from V and 4 bases from J, leaving 16 bases between. The length of the CDR3 is 16 residues. CDR3 sequence (DNA): TGCAGTGCTAGAGACGAAGAAGGACTCCCATACAATGAGCAGTTCTTC. It codes for CSARDEEGLPYNEQFF.